The 2 T cell receptor beta chains below all came from one sample that was sequenced in a study of cytomegalovirus exposure and HLA in healthy donors. PCR used 60 Vbeta primers and 13 Jbeta primers. The data were produced by immunoSEQ multiplex PCR, yet TCRdb's version contains in-frame clones alone and is incomplete. This table holds more than 80,000 clones, 60% to 85% found once. Sequenced: PBMCs. These receptors originate from a man between 18 and 35 years old in good health and CMV-seropositive.

This sequence joins TRBV29-1 and TRBJ2-7; 11 bases align to TRBD1. The CDR3 length is 16 residues. The V and J ends lost 2 bases and 7 bases, in that order; junction bases with no gene match: 13. CDR1 and CDR2 from the germline V gene are SQVTM and ANQGSEA. In DNA form, the CDR3 reads TGCAGCGTTGAAAGGGTGAGGACAGGGGGCTCCGGAGAGCAGTACTTC. The encoded protein is CSVERVRTGGSGEQYF.

The CDR3 is CASSSEGTRLNQPQHF. The CDR3 DNA reads TGTGCCAGCAGCTCCGAGGGGACTCGGCTTAATCAGCCCCAGCATTTT. This chain links TRBV7-8 with TRBJ1-5; the D gene is possibly TRBD1 (5 bases). This CDR3 has 16 residues. Trimming shortened V by 4 bases and J by 4 bases, and 17 bases separated the two germline ends. Germline V gene lookup returns CDR1 SGHVS and CDR2 FQNEAQ. Based on the CDR3 plus reference TRBV7-8 and TRBJ1-5, the full variable domain is GAGVSQSPRYKVAKRGQDVALRCDPISGHVSLFWYQQALGQGPEFLTYFQNEAQLDKSGLPSDRFFAERPEGSVSTLKIQRTQQEDSAVYLCASSSEGTRLNQPQHFGDGTRLSIL.